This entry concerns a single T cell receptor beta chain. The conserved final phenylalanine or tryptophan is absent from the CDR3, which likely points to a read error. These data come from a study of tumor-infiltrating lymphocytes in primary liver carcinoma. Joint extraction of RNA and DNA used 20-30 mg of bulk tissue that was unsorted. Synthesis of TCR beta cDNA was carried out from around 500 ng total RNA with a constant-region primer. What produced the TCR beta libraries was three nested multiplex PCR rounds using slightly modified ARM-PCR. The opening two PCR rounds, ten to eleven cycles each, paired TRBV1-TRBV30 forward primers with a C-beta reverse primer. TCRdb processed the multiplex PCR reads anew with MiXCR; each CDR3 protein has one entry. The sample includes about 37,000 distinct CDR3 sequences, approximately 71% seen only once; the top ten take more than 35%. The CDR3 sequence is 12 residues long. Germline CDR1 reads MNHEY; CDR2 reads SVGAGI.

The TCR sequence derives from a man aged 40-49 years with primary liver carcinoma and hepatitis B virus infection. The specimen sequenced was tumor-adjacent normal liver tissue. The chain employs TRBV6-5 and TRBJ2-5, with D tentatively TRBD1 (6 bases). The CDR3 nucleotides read TGTGCCAGCCGACAGGACCAAGAGACTCAGTACTCC. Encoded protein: CASRQDQETQYS.